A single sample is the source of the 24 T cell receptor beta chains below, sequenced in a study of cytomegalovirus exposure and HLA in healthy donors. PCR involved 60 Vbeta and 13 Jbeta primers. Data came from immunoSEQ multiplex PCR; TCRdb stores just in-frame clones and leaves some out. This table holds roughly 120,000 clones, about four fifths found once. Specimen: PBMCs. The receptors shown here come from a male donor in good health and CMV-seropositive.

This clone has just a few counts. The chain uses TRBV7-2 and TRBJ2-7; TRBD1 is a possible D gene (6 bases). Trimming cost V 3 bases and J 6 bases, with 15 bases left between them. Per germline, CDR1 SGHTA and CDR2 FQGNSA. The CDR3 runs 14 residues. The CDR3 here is CASSLQTGPAEQYF. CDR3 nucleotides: TGTGCCAGCAGCTTGCAGACAGGACCTGCCGAGCAGTACTTC.

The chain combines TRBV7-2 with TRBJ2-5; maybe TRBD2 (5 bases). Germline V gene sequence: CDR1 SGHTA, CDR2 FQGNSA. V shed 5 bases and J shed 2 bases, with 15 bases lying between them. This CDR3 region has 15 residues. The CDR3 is CASSRLRAVQETQYF. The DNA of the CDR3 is TGTGCCAGCAGCCGCCTGCGAGCGGTTCAAGAGACCCAGTACTTC.

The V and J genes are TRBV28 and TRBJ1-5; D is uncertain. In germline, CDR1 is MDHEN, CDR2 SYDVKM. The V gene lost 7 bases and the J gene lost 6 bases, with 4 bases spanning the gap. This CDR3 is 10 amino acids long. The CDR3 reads CASNLQPQHF. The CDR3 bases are TGTGCCAGCAATCTTCAGCCCCAGCATTTT.

The CDR3 DNA reads TGTGCCAGCAGCTGGGCCTCCGACGGGAACACTGAAGCTTTCTTT. Its translation: CASSWASDGNTEAFF. The chain carries TRBV7-9 and TRBJ1-1; D not resolved. The germline gives CDR1 SEHNR, CDR2 FQNEAQ (reference sequence). Deletions cut 4 bases from V and 1 base from J, with 13 bases between. CDR3 size: 15 residues.

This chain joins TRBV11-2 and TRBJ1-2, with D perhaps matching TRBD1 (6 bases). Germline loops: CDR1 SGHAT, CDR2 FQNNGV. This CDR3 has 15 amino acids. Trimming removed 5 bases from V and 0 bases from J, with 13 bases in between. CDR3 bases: TGTGCCAGCAGCCAACCTGGACAGACTAACTATGGCTACACCTTC. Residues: CASSQPGQTNYGYTF.

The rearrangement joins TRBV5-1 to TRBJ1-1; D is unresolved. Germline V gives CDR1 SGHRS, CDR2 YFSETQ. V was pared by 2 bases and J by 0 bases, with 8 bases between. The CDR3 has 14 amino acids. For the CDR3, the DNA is TGCGCCAGCAGCTTAATTGACATGAACACTGAAGCTTTCTTT. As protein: CASSLIDMNTEAFF.

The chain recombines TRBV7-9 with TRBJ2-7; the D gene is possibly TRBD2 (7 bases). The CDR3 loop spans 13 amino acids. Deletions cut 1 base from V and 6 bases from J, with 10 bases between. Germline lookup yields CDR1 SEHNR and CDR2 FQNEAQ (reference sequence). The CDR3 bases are TGTGCCAGCAGCTTAGAGGGGGGGCGCGAGCAGTACTTC. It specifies CASSLEGGREQYF.

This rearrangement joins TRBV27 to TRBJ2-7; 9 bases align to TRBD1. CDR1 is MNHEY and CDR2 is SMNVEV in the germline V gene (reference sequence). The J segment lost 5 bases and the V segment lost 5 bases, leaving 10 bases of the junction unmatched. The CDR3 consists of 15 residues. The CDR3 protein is CASSLTGQGTHEQYF. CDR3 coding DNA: TGTGCCAGCAGTCTGACGGGACAGGGAACCCACGAGCAGTACTTC.

The CDR3 loop reads CASSLEGRGTDTQYF. The DNA of the CDR3 is TGCGCCAGCAGCTTGGAGGGCAGGGGCACAGATACGCAGTATTTT. The chain combines TRBV5-1 with TRBJ2-3; D is perhaps TRBD1 (5 bases). The length of the CDR3 is 15 residues. Germline loops: CDR1 SGHRS, CDR2 YFSETQ. V lost 0 bases and J lost 1, with 9 bases in between.

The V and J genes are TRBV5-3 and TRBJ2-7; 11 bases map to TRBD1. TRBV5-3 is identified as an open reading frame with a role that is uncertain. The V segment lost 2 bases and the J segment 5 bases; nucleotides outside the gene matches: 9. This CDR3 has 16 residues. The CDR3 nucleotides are TGTGCCAGAAGCTTTACGGGGACAGGGGGTGGGGACGAGCAGTACTTC. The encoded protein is CARSFTGTGGGDEQYF.

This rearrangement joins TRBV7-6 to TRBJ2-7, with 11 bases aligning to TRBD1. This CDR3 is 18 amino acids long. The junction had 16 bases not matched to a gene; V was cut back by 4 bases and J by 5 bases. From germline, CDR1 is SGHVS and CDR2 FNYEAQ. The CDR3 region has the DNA TGTGCCAGCAGCTCTAGGACTCCCGTCGGGACAGGGGGAGACGAGCAGTACTTC. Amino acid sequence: CASSSRTPVGTGGDEQYF.

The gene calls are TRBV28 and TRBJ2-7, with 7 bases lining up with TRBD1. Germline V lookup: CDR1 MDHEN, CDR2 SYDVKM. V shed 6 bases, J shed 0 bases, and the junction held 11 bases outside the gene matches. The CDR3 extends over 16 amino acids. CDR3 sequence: CASRARYGTDSYEQYF. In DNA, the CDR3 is TGTGCCAGCAGAGCAAGGTACGGGACAGACTCCTACGAGCAGTACTTC.

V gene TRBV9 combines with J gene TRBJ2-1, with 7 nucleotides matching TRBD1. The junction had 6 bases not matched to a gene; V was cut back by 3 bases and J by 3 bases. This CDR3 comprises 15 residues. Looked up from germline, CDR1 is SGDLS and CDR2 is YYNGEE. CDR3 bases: TGTGCCAGCAGCGGAGGACAGGAGTTCTACAATGAGCAGTTCTTC. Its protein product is CASSGGQEFYNEQFF.

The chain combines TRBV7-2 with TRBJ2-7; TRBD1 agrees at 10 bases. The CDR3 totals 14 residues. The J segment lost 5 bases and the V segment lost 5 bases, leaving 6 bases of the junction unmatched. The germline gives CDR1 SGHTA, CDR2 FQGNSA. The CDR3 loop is CASSAGQGMNEQYF. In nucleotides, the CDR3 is TGTGCCAGCAGCGCGGGACAGGGGATGAACGAGCAGTACTTC.

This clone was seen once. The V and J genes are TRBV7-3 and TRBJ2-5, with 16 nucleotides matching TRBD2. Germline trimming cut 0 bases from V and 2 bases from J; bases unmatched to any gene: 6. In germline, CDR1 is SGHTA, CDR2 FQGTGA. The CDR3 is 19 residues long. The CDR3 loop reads CASSLTGLAGGPGQETQYF. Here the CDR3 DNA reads TGTGCCAGCAGCTTAACGGGACTAGCGGGAGGGCCCGGACAAGAGACCCAGTACTTC.

The CDR3 bases are TGCGCCAGCAGCTTGGCCAGGGACAGGGGCTATTTCTACGAGCAGTACTTC. Translation gives CASSLARDRGYFYEQYF. The chain links TRBV5-1 to TRBJ2-7, with 10 bases aligning to TRBD1. Germline V lookup: CDR1 SGHRS, CDR2 YFSETQ. The CDR3 has 17 amino acids. The V segment lost 0 bases and the J segment 3 bases; nucleotides outside the gene matches: 9.

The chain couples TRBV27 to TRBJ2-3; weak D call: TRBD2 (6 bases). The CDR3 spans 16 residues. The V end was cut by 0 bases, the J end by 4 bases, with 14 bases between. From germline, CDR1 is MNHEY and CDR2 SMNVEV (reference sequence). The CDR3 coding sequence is TGTGCCAGCAGTTTATCGGAGGGGTACGGCGCAGATACGCAGTATTTT. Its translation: CASSLSEGYGADTQYF.

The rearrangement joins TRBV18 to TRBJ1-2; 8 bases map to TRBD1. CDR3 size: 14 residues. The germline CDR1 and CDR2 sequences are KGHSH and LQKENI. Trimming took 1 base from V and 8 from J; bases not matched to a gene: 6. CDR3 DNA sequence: TGTGCCAGCTCACCACGCGGACAGGGTTGGGGCTACACCTTC. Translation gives CASSPRGQGWGYTF. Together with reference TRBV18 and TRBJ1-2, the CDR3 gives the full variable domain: NAGVMQNPRHLVRRRGQEARLRCSPMKGHSHVYWYRQLPEEGLKFMVYLQKENIIDESGMPKERFSAEFPKEGPSILRIQQVVRGDSAAYFCASSPRGQGWGYTFGSGTRLTVV.

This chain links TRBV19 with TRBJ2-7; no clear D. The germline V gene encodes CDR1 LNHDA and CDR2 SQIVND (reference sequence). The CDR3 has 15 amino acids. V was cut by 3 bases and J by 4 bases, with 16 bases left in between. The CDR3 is CASSILASFEYEQYF. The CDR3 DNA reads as TGTGCCAGTAGTATCCTCGCTAGTTTTGAGTACGAGCAGTACTTC. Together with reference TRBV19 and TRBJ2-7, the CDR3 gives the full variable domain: DGGITQSPKYLFRKEGQNVTLSCEQNLNHDAMYWYRQDPGQGLRLIYYSQIVNDFQKGDIAEGYSVSREKKESFPLTVTSAQKNPTAFYLCASSILASFEYEQYFGPGTRLTVT.

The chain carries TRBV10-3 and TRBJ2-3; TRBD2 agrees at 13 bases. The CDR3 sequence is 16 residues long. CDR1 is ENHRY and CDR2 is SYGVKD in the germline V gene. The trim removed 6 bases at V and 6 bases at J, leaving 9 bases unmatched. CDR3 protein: CAISLTSGRARDTQYF. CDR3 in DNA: TGTGCCATCAGCCTCACTAGCGGGAGGGCCCGGGATACGCAGTATTTT.

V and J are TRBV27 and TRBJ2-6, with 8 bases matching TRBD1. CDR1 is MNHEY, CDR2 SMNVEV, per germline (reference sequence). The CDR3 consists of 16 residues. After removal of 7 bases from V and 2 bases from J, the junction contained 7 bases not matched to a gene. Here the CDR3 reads CASKSHRGTGANVLTF. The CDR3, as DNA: TGTGCCAGCAAGTCACACAGGGGGACTGGGGCCAACGTCCTGACTTTC.

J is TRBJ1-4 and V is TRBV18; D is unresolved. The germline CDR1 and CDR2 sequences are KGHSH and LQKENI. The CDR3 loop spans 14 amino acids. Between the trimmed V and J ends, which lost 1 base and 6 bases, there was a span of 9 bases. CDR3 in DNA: TGTGCCAGCTCACCACGGGGAGTGGATGAAAAACTGTTTTTT. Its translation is CASSPRGVDEKLFF.

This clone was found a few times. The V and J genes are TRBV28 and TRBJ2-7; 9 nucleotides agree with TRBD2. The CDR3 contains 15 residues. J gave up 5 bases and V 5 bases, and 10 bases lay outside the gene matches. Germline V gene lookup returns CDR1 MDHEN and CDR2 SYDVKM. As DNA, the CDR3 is TGTGCCAGCAGTCTCCCGCGGGAGGGCCGGGACGAGCAGTACTTC. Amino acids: CASSLPREGRDEQYF.

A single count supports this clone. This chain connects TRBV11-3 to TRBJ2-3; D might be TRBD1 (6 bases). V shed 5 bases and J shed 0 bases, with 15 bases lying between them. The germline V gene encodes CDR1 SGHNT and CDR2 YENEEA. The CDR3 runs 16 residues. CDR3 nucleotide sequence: TGTGCCAGCAGCGTGGGACAACTTCCGAGCACAGATACGCAGTATTTT. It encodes CASSVGQLPSTDTQYF. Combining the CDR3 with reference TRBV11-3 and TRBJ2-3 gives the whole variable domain EAGVVQSPRYKIIEKKQPVAFWCNPISGHNTLYWYLQNLGQGPELLIRYENEEAVDDSQLPKDRFSAERLKGVDSTLKIQPAELGDSAVYLCASSVGQLPSTDTQYFGPGTRLTVL.